This T cell receptor (beta chain) was identified in a study of control samples from healthy donors and cancer patients. Profiling relied on immunoSEQ multiplex PCR, and the TCRdb table lists in-frame clones only, not all of them. The sample includes 65,000 to 80,000 clones, around 90% seen only once; the top ten take roughly 2%. CDR3 length: 15 amino acids. The V end was cut by 6 bases, the J end by 4 bases, with 17 bases between. Germline V gene lookup returns CDR1 SGHRS and CDR2 YFSETQ. The rearrangement uses TRBV5-1 and TRBJ2-1, with unresolved D. The sequence came from a woman between 55 and 75 years old with head and neck cancer. Sample: PBMCs. The CDR3 coding sequence is TGCGCCAGCATTAAAGACCCTGGGTCATACAATGAGCAGTTCTTC. Its protein is CASIKDPGSYNEQFF.